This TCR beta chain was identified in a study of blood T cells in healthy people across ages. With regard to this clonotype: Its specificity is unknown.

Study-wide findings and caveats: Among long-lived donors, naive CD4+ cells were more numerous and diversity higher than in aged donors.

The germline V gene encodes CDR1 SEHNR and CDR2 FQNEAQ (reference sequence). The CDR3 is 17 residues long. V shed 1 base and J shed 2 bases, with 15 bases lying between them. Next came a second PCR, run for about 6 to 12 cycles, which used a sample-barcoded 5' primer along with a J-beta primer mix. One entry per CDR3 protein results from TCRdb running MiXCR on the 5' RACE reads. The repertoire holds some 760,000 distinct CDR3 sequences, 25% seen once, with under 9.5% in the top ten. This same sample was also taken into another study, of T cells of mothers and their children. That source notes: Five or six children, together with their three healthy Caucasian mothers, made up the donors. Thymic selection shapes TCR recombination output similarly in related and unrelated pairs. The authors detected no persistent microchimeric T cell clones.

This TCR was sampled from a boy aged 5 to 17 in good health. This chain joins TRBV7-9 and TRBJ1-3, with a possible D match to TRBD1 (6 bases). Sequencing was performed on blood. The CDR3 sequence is CASSLVTQGAAGNTIYF. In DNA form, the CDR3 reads TGTGCCAGCAGCTTAGTAACACAGGGTGCAGCTGGAAACACCATATATTTT.